Sequencing of this TCR beta chain was carried out in a study of T cell responses to AZD1222 COVID-19 vaccine. Notes on the study in general: No day 14 peak samples; only post-peak repertoires were characterized. The donor group comprised mostly white British people and more females; the analysis possibly underestimated clonal diversity. Unmutated variant regions reportedly attract nearly half of all spike-specific TCRs.

Assay used: immunoSEQ multiplex PCR; TCRdb lists only in-frame clones, some missing. The table lists 150,000 to 200,000 clones, approximately 94% of them singletons, with roughly 5.6% in the top ten. From germline, CDR1 is LGHNA and CDR2 YNFKEQ. V dropped 3 bases and J dropped 7; count of bases not matched to a gene: 12. The CDR3 runs to 16 residues. Comment on this clone: What it recognizes is unknown.

The chain uses TRBV4-2 and TRBJ2-1; TRBD1 matches at 7 bases. The clonotype originates from an adult who received the AZD1222 COVID-19 vaccine. Sequences were derived from peripheral blood, sampled 28 days after the second AZD1222 dose. The CDR3 sequence: CASSHPDRPERNEQFF. The CDR3 nucleotides read TGTGCCAGCAGCCATCCGGACAGGCCCGAGAGGAATGAGCAGTTCTTC.